The rows below give T cell receptor beta chains drawn from one sample of a study of radiation and T cells in renal cell carcinoma. Clones were read by immunoSEQ multiplex PCR, and TCRdb kept only the in-frame ones, dropping some. Of 120,000 to 150,000 clones in the sample, about 88% were seen once. Sequencing was performed on blood, taken from a patient whose treatment included radiotherapy and nephrectomy. The receptors shown here come from a woman between 70 and 85 years old with renal cell carcinoma. CDR3s leave out the opening cysteine and the closing phenylalanine or tryptophan. Size tells how often a clone was seen (once, few, many) or the class of an expanded clone, and some rows leave it out.

clone_size: once; cdr3_length: 12; v_call: TRBV5-1; cdr3_aa: ASSLGTGNYEQY
clone_size: .; cdr3_length: 12; v_call: TRBV6-6; cdr3_aa: ASSYNRGRTEAF
clone_size: .; cdr3_length: 14; v_call: TRBV6-6; cdr3_aa: ASSLGRPSSGNTIY
clone_size: .; cdr3_length: 10; v_call: TRBV19; cdr3_aa: ASGTGNSPLH
clone_size: .; cdr3_length: 13; v_call: TRBV5-6; cdr3_aa: ASSFWGVGNSPLH
clone_size: .; cdr3_length: 14; v_call: TRBV7-6; cdr3_aa: ASSPAGGPPHNEQF
clone_size: .; cdr3_length: 11; v_call: TRBV6-6; cdr3_aa: ASSQGSNQPQH
clone_size: .; cdr3_length: 11; v_call: TRBV6-1; cdr3_aa: ASSGKLNTEAF
clone_size: .; cdr3_length: 13; v_call: TRBV27; cdr3_aa: ASSSVGPLWYGYT
clone_size: .; cdr3_length: 13; v_call: TRBV28; cdr3_aa: ASSTNADVADTQY